A selection of T cell receptor beta chains follows, all from one sample in a study of blood T cell repertoires in COVID-19. Produced via immunoSEQ multiplex PCR; TCRdb's table is partial and in-frame only. The sample has roughly 200,000 clones; 90% are singletons. Sequenced material: PBMCs or T cells enriched from blood (not recorded which). The receptors were gathered from a man aged 25-45 years who had recovered from COVID-19. The CDR3 runs from the conserved cysteine through the conserved F or W. D genes are given only for firm matches. Only some rows state a clone size, as once, few, many or a class for expanded clones.

d_gene	j_gene	len	v_gene	abundance	CDR3aa	CDR3nt
.	TRBJ2-6	16	TRBV4-3	.	CASSQDWRSGANVLTF	TGCGCCAGCAGCCAAGATTGGCGGTCCGGGGCCAACGTCCTGACTTTC
.	TRBJ2-3	15	TRBV5-1	.	CASSLVRARTDTQYF	TGCGCCAGCAGCTTGGTGCGGGCCCGCACAGATACGCAGTATTTT
TRBD1	TRBJ1-6	15	TRBV27	few	CASSPTDRGNSPLHF	TGTGCCAGCAGCCCTACCGACAGGGGGAATTCACCCCTCCACTTT
.	TRBJ1-1	14	TRBV19	.	CASSINGGATEAFF	TGTGCCAGTAGTATAAACGGAGGGGCCACTGAAGCTTTCTTT
.	TRBJ2-7	14	TRBV6-5	.	CASRTGTSGVGQYF	TGTGCCAGCAGGACCGGGACATCGGGCGTTGGGCAGTACTTC
.	TRBJ2-1	16	TRBV18	.	CASSPLGSNSYNEQFF	TGTGCCAGCTCACCACTCGGGAGTAATTCCTACAATGAGCAGTTCTTC
TRBD1	TRBJ1-1	15	TRBV7-2	few	CASSLRTGEYTEAFF	TGTGCCAGCAGCCTACGGACAGGGGAATACACTGAAGCTTTCTTT
TRBD1	TRBJ2-1	15	TRBV9	.	CASSVEQGYVDEQFF	TGTGCCAGCAGCGTAGAACAGGGGTATGTTGATGAGCAGTTCTTC
.	TRBJ2-1	14	TRBV11-3	.	CASSLYGADNEQFF	TGTGCCAGCAGCTTATATGGGGCGGACAATGAGCAGTTCTTC
.	TRBJ2-2	15	TRBV10-3	.	CAISEGQSNTGELFF	TGTGCCATCAGTGAGGGGCAATCGAACACCGGGGAGCTGTTTTTT
.	TRBJ1-2	12	TRBV7-9	.	CASSFSSGGYTF	TGTGCCAGCAGCTTTTCTTCGGGTGGCTACACCTTC
.	TRBJ2-1	15	TRBV7-2	.	CASSLLGSSYNEQFF	TGTGCCAGCAGCTTACTGGGGAGCTCCTACAATGAGCAGTTCTTC
TRBD2	TRBJ2-3	16	TRBV9	once	CASSARTSGGTDTQYF	TGTGCCAGCAGCGCCCGTACTAGCGGGGGCACAGATACGCAGTATTTT
TRBD1	TRBJ2-6	17	TRBV7-2	.	CASSRGQGAGGANVLTF	TGTGCCAGCAGCCGCGGACAGGGGGCGGGTGGGGCCAACGTCCTGACTTTC
TRBD2	TRBJ2-1	18	TRBV11-2	.	CASSWGLAGGWSYNEQFF	TGTGCCAGCAGCTGGGGACTAGCGGGAGGGTGGTCCTACAATGAGCAGTTCTTC
TRBD1	TRBJ2-2	16	TRBV7-9	.	CASSSWGQLNTGELFF	TGTGCCAGCAGCTCCTGGGGACAGTTAAACACCGGGGAGCTGTTTTTT
.	TRBJ2-7	13	TRBV30	.	CAWRRAPAYEQYF	TGTGCCTGGAGAAGAGCCCCGGCCTACGAGCAGTACTTC
.	TRBJ1-2	15	TRBV7-9	.	CASSFTAVSDYGYTF	TGTGCCAGCAGCTTTACGGCGGTATCGGACTATGGCTACACCTTC
TRBD1	TRBJ1-2	11	TRBV30	few	CGAPRGYGYTF	TGTGGGGCCCCCAGGGGGTATGGCTACACCTTC
.	TRBJ1-5	15	TRBV30	.	CAWSVDVRGSQPQHF	TGTGCCTGGAGTGTTGATGTTCGGGGTAGTCAGCCCCAGCATTTT
.	TRBJ2-5	12	TRBV29-1	.	CSVDPGEETQYF	TGCAGCGTTGATCCAGGTGAAGAGACCCAGTACTTC
TRBD2	TRBJ2-5	14	TRBV7-2	.	CASSLSGAQETQYF	TGTGCCAGCAGCCTTAGCGGGGCACAAGAGACCCAGTACTTC
TRBD1	TRBJ2-5	16	TRBV5-1	.	CASSLDVARGLETQYF	TGCGCCAGCAGCTTGGATGTAGCCAGGGGGTTAGAGACCCAGTACTTC
.	TRBJ2-3	12	TRBV30	.	CAWSKTADTQYF	TGTGCCTGGAGTAAGACAGCAGATACGCAGTATTTT
.	TRBJ2-7	13	TRBV12-3/TRBV12-4	.	CASSFGGAYEQYF	TGTGCCAGCAGTTTTGGAGGAGCCTACGAGCAGTACTTC
TRBD2	TRBJ2-3	19	TRBV4-1	.	CASSQLLAGGPLSTDTQYF	TGCGCCAGCAGCCAACTACTAGCGGGGGGTCCCCTTAGCACAGATACGCAGTATTTT
.	TRBJ2-3	15	TRBV14	.	CASSQEWAGADTQYF	TGTGCCAGCAGCCAAGAATGGGCAGGGGCAGATACGCAGTATTTT
TRBD2	TRBJ2-1	14	TRBV4-2	.	CASSQVGTSNEQFF	TGTGCCAGCAGCCAAGTGGGGACTAGCAATGAGCAGTTCTTC
.	TRBJ1-5	15	TRBV28	once	CASSVLGAANQPQHF	TGTGCCAGCAGCGTTCTGGGGGCGGCCAATCAGCCCCAGCATTTT
.	TRBJ2-7	15	TRBV19	once	CASSIVETGPYEQYF	TGTGCCAGTAGTATCGTGGAAACAGGTCCCTACGAGCAGTACTTC
TRBD1	TRBJ1-6	14	TRBV6-5	.	CASTKGQHNSPLHF	TGTGCCAGCACCAAGGGACAGCATAATTCACCCCTCCACTTT
.	TRBJ2-2	15	TRBV5-1	.	CASSLDMGGSGELFF	TGCGCCAGCAGCCTGGATATGGGGGGATCCGGGGAGCTGTTTTTT
.	TRBJ1-3	15	TRBV11-2	.	CASSLHSYSGNTIYF	TGTGCCAGCAGCTTACATAGTTACTCTGGAAACACCATATATTTT
.	TRBJ1-6	16	TRBV6-5	few	CASSYSELLNSSPLHF	TGTGCCAGCAGTTACAGCGAACTCCTAAATAGTTCACCCCTCCACTTT
TRBD1	TRBJ2-7	14	TRBV6-5	.	CASSSRQGWYEQYF	TGTGCCAGCAGTTCCCGACAGGGCTGGTACGAGCAGTACTTC
.	TRBJ1-3	12	TRBV12-3/TRBV12-4	.	CASNSAGNTIYF	TGTGCCAGCAACAGTGCTGGAAACACCATATATTTT
.	TRBJ2-7	14	TRBV11-2	once	CASSLGRGDYEQYF	TGTGCCAGCAGCTTAGGTCGGGGAGACTACGAGCAGTACTTC
TRBD1	TRBJ2-7	17	TRBV15	.	CATSSHRGGQGAYEQYF	TGTGCCACCAGCAGCCACCGAGGTGGGCAGGGGGCCTACGAGCAGTACTTC
.	TRBJ1-6	15	TRBV7-9	.	CASTGTSTPNSPLHF	TGTGCCAGCACCGGGACATCGACCCCTAATTCACCCCTCCACTTT
.	TRBJ1-1	16	TRBV4-1	.	CASSLGPGHMNTEAFF	TGCGCCAGCAGCCTAGGGCCGGGACACATGAACACTGAAGCTTTCTTT
TRBD1	TRBJ2-7	13	TRBV27	.	CASSLLTGPEQYF	TGTGCCAGCAGTTTATTGACAGGGCCAGAGCAGTACTTC
TRBD1	TRBJ1-5	14	TRBV10-2	.	CASSDRGQGDPQHF	TGCGCCAGCAGTGATAGGGGACAGGGTGATCCCCAGCATTTT
.	TRBJ1-1	16	TRBV7-2	.	CASDPRGGRRNTEAFF	TGTGCCAGCGACCCAAGAGGGGGAAGGAGGAACACTGAAGCTTTCTTT
TRBD2	TRBJ2-6	22	TRBV19	.	CATSLATVLLAGNPSGANVLTF	TGTGCCACATCCCTCGCTACAGTTTTACTAGCGGGGAATCCCTCTGGGGCCAACGTCCTGACTTTC
TRBD2	TRBJ2-5	18	TRBV24-1	.	CATSDFAVAGGRQETQYF	TGTGCCACCAGTGATTTCGCGGTGGCGGGGGGCCGACAAGAGACCCAGTACTTC
TRBD2	TRBJ2-1	15	TRBV6-4	.	CASSDSSGGANEQFF	TGTGCCAGCAGTGACTCTAGCGGGGGGGCCAATGAGCAGTTCTTC
.	TRBJ2-3	13	TRBV7-7	once	CASSPPGTDTQYF	TGTGCTAGCAGTCCCCCCGGCACAGATACGCAGTATTTT